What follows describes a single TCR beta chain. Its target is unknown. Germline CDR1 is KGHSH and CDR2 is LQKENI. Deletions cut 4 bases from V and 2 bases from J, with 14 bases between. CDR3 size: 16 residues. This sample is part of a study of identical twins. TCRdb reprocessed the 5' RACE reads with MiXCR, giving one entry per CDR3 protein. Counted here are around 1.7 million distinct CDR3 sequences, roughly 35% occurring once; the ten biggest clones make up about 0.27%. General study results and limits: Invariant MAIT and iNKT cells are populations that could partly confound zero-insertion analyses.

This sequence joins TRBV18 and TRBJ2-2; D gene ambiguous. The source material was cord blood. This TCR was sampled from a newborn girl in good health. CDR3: CASSLRGRFNTGELFF. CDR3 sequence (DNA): TGTGCCAGCTCACTGCGAGGCCGATTCAACACCGGGGAGCTGTTTTTT.